These 23 T cell receptor beta chains were all obtained from the same sample, sequenced in a study of regulatory T cells in long-lasting Graves disease. For TCR beta, libraries came from iRepertoire HTBI primers and Arm-PCR of CDR3 regions. TCRdb recomputed calls from the multiplex PCR reads with MiXCR, one row per CDR3 protein. The sample contains about half a million distinct CDR3 sequences, around 12% of which appear only once. This sample's time point: newly diagnosed GD, antithyroid drugs for less than 3 months. Following extraction of RNA from PBMCs, that RNA was used to make the TCR library. These data were also filed under a second study, of T cells in Graves' hyperthyroidism and ophthalmopathy.

Material: peripheral blood mononuclear cells (PBMCs), obtained at new diagnosis, from a patient treated with antithyroid drugs. The receptors here all came from a woman in her thirties with Graves disease.

This clonotype was counted a single time. The rearrangement links TRBV30 to TRBJ2-1; 7 bases are shared with TRBD2. With V trimmed by 4 bases and J by 9 bases, 6 bases remained unmatched. The CDR3 is made up of 12 amino acids. The germline gives CDR1 GTSNPN, CDR2 SVGIG (reference sequence). The CDR3 DNA sequence: TGTGCCTGGAAGTCGGGAGGATTTGAGCAGTTCTTC. This gives the protein CAWKSGGFEQFF.

In this sample, this clonotype turned up a few times. V gene TRBV7-8 combines with J gene TRBJ2-7, with 7 positions matching TRBD2. Germline-derived CDR1 and CDR2 are SGHVS and FQNEAQ. This CDR3 has 14 amino acids. The J segment lost 3 bases and the V segment lost 3 bases, leaving 5 bases of the junction unmatched. In nucleotides, the CDR3 is TGTGCCAGCAGCTTCCGGGACTACAGCTACGAGCAGTACTTC. This gives the protein CASSFRDYSYEQYF.

The CDR3 DNA reads as TGTGCCAGCAGTCCCCGGGGGCCCTTGGGTTACAATGAGCAGTTCTTC. Amino acids: CASSPRGPLGYNEQFF. This chain uses TRBV27 with TRBJ2-1; D possibly uses TRBD1 or TRBD2 (6 bases each). Per the germline V gene, CDR1 is MNHEY and CDR2 is SMNVEV (reference sequence). This CDR3 has 16 amino acids. Deletions cut 5 bases from V and 4 bases from J, with 18 bases between.

There are many counts of this clonotype. The chain recombines TRBV3-1 with TRBJ2-2; TRBD2 matches at 11 bases. The V gene's germline CDR1 is LGHDT and CDR2 YNNKEL (reference sequence). The CDR3 sequence is 16 residues long. V lost 4 bases and J lost 2; bases outside the gene matches: 3. The CDR3 protein is CASSRGLAVNTGELFF. As DNA, the CDR3 is TGTGCCAGCAGCCGGGGACTAGCGGTTAACACCGGGGAGCTGTTTTTT.

This clonotype turned up a few times. V usage is TRBV11-2 and J usage is TRBJ2-3; TRBD2 matches at 12 bases. The CDR3 is 20 amino acids. Trimming at V came to 5 bases and at J to 8 bases, leaving 23 bases not matched to a gene. From germline, CDR1 is SGHAT and CDR2 FQNNGV. CDR3 sequence (DNA): TGTGCCAGCAGCCATTTTCTGGGGGGGCACGCGACTAGCGGGAGTTTTACGCAGTATTTT. Its protein product is CASSHFLGGHATSGSFTQYF.

The CDR3 region is CASRALSGGETQYF. In DNA form, the CDR3 reads TGTGCCAGTAGGGCACTTAGCGGGGGAGAGACCCAGTACTTC. The V and J genes are TRBV19 and TRBJ2-5; 9 bases are shared with TRBD2. Germline loops: CDR1 LNHDA, CDR2 SQIVND (reference sequence). With 6 bases clipped from V and 4 bases from J, the junction kept 6 bases outside the gene matches. This CDR3 has 14 residues.

This chain uses TRBV7-9 with TRBJ2-3; 8 positions agree with TRBD1. This CDR3 contains 17 residues. CDR1 and CDR2 from the germline V gene are SEHNR and FQNEAQ (reference sequence). V was pared by 0 bases and J by 4 bases, with 9 bases of the junction left unmatched. The DNA of the CDR3 is TGTGCCAGCAGCTTAGCGCGGGTGCAGGGGGCCGCAGATACGCAGTATTTT. Protein: CASSLARVQGAADTQYF. Full variable domain (missing parts from reference TRBV7-9 and TRBJ2-3): DTGVSQNPRHKITKRGQNVTFRCDPISEHNRLYWYRQTLGQGPEFLTYFQNEAQLEKSRLLSDRFSAERPKGSFSTLEIQRTEQGDSAMYLCASSLARVQGAADTQYFGPGTRLTVL.

This clonotype has at least ten counts. This chain uses TRBV11-2 with TRBJ1-6; D not certain. The length of the CDR3 is 14 residues. Germline CDR1 SGHAT, CDR2 FQNNGV. Trimming shortened V by 3 bases and J by 8 bases, and 11 bases separated the two germline ends. The CDR3, as DNA: TGTGCCAGCAGCTTGAGCCCTGGGGATTCACCCCTCCACTTT. Protein product: CASSLSPGDSPLHF. The whole variable domain, filled in from reference TRBV11-2 and TRBJ1-6, reads EAGVAQSPRYKIIEKRQSVAFWCNPISGHATLYWYQQILGQGPKLLIQFQNNGVVDDSQLPKDRFSAERLKGVDSTLKIQPAKLEDSAVYLCASSLSPGDSPLHFGNGTRLTVT.

This clonotype was picked up many times. The chain joins TRBV5-1 to TRBJ2-5; tentative D call: TRBD1 (5 bases). The last part of the DNA fits TRBJ2-1 better; the J call may be wrong. Germline CDR1 SGHRS, CDR2 YFSETQ. This CDR3 contains 15 residues. CDR3 sequence: CASSGNTGMSGEQFF. DNA of the CDR3: TGCGCCAGCAGCGGGAACACAGGCATGTCCGGTGAGCAGTTCTTC.

This clonotype was seen ten or more times. The J gene is TRBJ1-2, the V gene TRBV28; 9 bases map to TRBD1. This CDR3 is built from 12 residues. CDR1 is MDHEN, CDR2 SYDVKM, per germline. The V gene end was trimmed by 6 bases and the J gene end by 4 bases; junction bases not matched to a gene: 0. The CDR3 protein is CASRTGGYGYTF. In DNA, the CDR3 is TGTGCCAGCAGGACAGGGGGCTATGGCTACACCTTC.

This clonotype has a count of ten or more. The chain uses TRBV28 and TRBJ2-3; maybe TRBD1 (5 bases). The CDR3 length is 14 residues. V lost 10 bases to trimming and J lost 0 bases, with 14 bases between them. Germline loops: CDR1 MDHEN, CDR2 SYDVKM. The CDR3 is CATNRLRSTDTQYF. The CDR3 region has the DNA TGTGCCACCAACAGGCTGAGGAGCACAGATACGCAGTATTTT. The entire variable domain, with the rest obtained from reference TRBV28 and TRBJ2-3, is as follows: DVKVTQSSRYLVKRTGEKVFLECVQDMDHENMFWYRQDPGLGLRLIYFSYDVKMKEKGDIPEGYSVSREKKERFSLILESASTNQTSMYLCATNRLRSTDTQYFGPGTRLTVL.

This clonotype was observed a few times. CDR3 in amino acids: CSAGTDPWDGYTF. For the CDR3, the DNA is TGCAGTGCCGGGACAGACCCTTGGGATGGCTACACCTTC. The chain recombines TRBV20-1 with TRBJ1-2; 7 bases are shared with TRBD1. The CDR3 runs 13 residues. The V gene end was trimmed by 6 bases and the J gene end by 6 bases; junction bases not matched to a gene: 10. The germline gives CDR1 DFQATT, CDR2 SNEGSKA (reference sequence).

This chain uses TRBV27 with TRBJ2-5; 10 bases match TRBD1. Per germline, CDR1 MNHEY and CDR2 SMNVEV (reference sequence). The trim removed 7 bases at V and 3 bases at J, leaving 11 bases unmatched. The CDR3 extends over 16 amino acids. The CDR3 is CASNSGTGELEETQYF. CDR3 nucleotides: TGTGCCAGCAACTCCGGGACAGGGGAGTTAGAAGAGACCCAGTACTTC.

This clonotype was picked up many times. The V call is TRBV2, the J call TRBJ2-1; D is ambiguous. Looked up from germline, CDR1 is SNHLY and CDR2 is FYNNEI. V lost 2 bases, J lost 0 bases, and 11 bases lay in between. The CDR3 loop spans 16 amino acids. CDR3 sequence: CASSETAPSSYNEQFF. CDR3 in DNA: TGTGCCAGCAGTGAAACAGCGCCTAGCTCCTACAATGAGCAGTTCTTC.

This clonotype was counted ten times or more. The J gene is TRBJ2-5, the V gene TRBV20-1; D ambiguous. V shed 6 bases and J shed 2 bases, with 19 bases lying between them. Germline V gene sequence: CDR1 DFQATT, CDR2 SNEGSKA (reference sequence). The CDR3 extends over 15 amino acids. The CDR3 is CSAGITGRSQETQYF. DNA of the CDR3: TGCAGTGCCGGAATTACTGGCAGGTCGCAAGAGACCCAGTACTTC.

In this sample, this clonotype turned up many times. The chain joins TRBV28 to TRBJ1-6; D is uncertain. The CDR3 runs 16 residues. Per germline, CDR1 MDHEN and CDR2 SYDVKM. V lost 3 bases to trimming and J lost 5 bases, with 14 bases between them. CDR3 loop: CASSFIPSANNSPLHF. For the CDR3, the DNA is TGTGCCAGCAGTTTCATCCCCTCGGCGAATAATTCACCCCTCCACTTT.

This clonotype was found a few times. The CDR3 spells CASSLGTGAGELFF. DNA for the CDR3: TGTGCCAGCAGCTTAGGGACAGGGGCCGGGGAGCTGTTTTTT. V is TRBV11-2 and J is TRBJ2-2, with TRBD1 identical over 9 bases. Germline CDR1 and CDR2: SGHAT and FQNNGV. The length of the CDR3 is 14 residues. Trimming at V came to 1 base and at J to 6 bases, leaving 0 bases not matched to a gene.

The chain recombines TRBV6-1 with TRBJ2-2; D is perhaps TRBD2 (6 bases). The CDR3 runs 15 residues. With 6 bases removed from V and 2 bases from J, the gap between germline ends came to 13 bases. The V gene's germline CDR1 is MNHNS and CDR2 SASEGT. CDR3 DNA sequence: TGTGCCAGCAGGGGAGTTAGCGGAAACACCGGGGAGCTGTTTTTT. It yields the protein CASRGVSGNTGELFF.

Ten or more counts support this clonotype. The chain uses TRBV20-1 and TRBJ2-7; tentatively, D is TRBD2 (6 bases). V was trimmed by 0 bases and J by 3 bases, leaving 15 bases between them. This CDR3 has 15 amino acids. Per the germline V gene, CDR1 is DFQATT and CDR2 is SNEGSKA (reference sequence). The chain's CDR3 is CSARDRGLGGYEQYF. In nucleotides, the CDR3 is TGCAGTGCTAGAGACCGCGGTCTCGGGGGCTACGAGCAGTACTTC.

Many counts were recorded for this clonotype. This rearrangement joins TRBV13 to TRBJ2-1; TRBD1 matches at 9 bases. Trimming removed 5 bases from V and 8 bases from J; junction bases left unmatched: 10. CDR1 PRHDT and CDR2 FYEKMQ come from the germline V gene (reference sequence). The CDR3 consists of 15 residues. This CDR3 is CASSPTGTGQHEQFF. CDR3 DNA: TGTGCCAGCAGCCCCACCGGGACAGGGCAACATGAGCAGTTCTTC.

This clonotype was counted a few times. The chain links TRBV27 to TRBJ2-5; TRBD1 is a possible D gene (5 bases). Germline CDR1 reads MNHEY; CDR2 reads SMNVEV (reference sequence). The V and J ends lost 4 bases and 4 bases respectively, with 10 bases between them. This CDR3 region has 13 residues. In DNA, the CDR3 is TGTGCCAGCAGTTCGCCGGACATAGAGACCCAGTACTTC. It is translated as CASSSPDIETQYF.

This clonotype has at least ten counts. This chain joins TRBV5-1 and TRBJ1-1; D unclear. V was shortened by 0 bases and J by 3 bases, with 15 bases between the two germline ends. Looked up from germline, CDR1 is SGHRS and CDR2 is YFSETQ. This CDR3 has 16 amino acids. CDR3 sequence: CASSLGSARSYTEAFF. The CDR3, as DNA: TGCGCCAGCAGCTTGGGGTCCGCTAGGTCCTACACTGAAGCTTTCTTT. The full variable domain, its missing parts supplied by reference TRBV5-1 and TRBJ1-1, is KAGVTQTPRYLIKTRGQQVTLSCSPISGHRSVSWYQQTPGQGLQFLFEYFSETQRNKGNFPGRFSGRQFSNSRSEMNVSTLELGDSALYLCASSLGSARSYTEAFFGQGTRLTVV.

In its sample, this clonotype was seen a few times. A read error may be the cause here, since a much bigger clone is one base away. This chain uses TRBV7-9 with TRBJ2-7, with 10 bases that match TRBD2. The CDR3 extends over 14 amino acids. After removal of 4 bases from V and 5 bases from J, the junction contained 5 bases not matched to a gene. Germline V lookup: CDR1 SEHNR, CDR2 FQNEAQ (reference sequence). CDR3 sequence (DNA): TGTGCCAGCAGCTCGACTAGCGGGTGGGACGAGCAGTACTTC. As protein: CASSSTSGWDEQYF. Supplemented by reference TRBV7-9 and TRBJ2-7, the full variable domain reads DTGVSQNPRHKITKRGQNVTFRCDPISEHNRLYWYRQTLGQGPEFLTYFQNEAQLEKSRLLSDRFSAERPKGSFSTLEIQRTEQGDSAMYLCASSSTSGWDEQYFGPGTRLTVT.